The clone carrying this TCR beta chain is a singleton in its sample. Its antigen is still unknown. The data were obtained in a study of PD-L1 blockade in urothelial cancer. Across the whole study: Counts from blood samples showed a median of about 150,000 T cells. Whole-study findings and limits: Sub-median blood TCR clonality before treatment predicted longer survival.

Noted time point: peripheral blood 6 weeks after treatment start. It was locally advanced or metastatic urothelial carcinoma that patients had. Every PCR got spiked synthetic TCR analog templates. Libraries were prepared by immunoSEQ multiplex PCR; TCRdb keeps only in-frame clonotypes and omits some of them. The sample lists roughly 42,000 clones, about 90% occurring once. CDR1 is SGHTA and CDR2 is FQGNSA in the germline V gene. The CDR3 has 13 amino acids. Losses at the gene ends were 0 bases for V and 10 bases for J; bases not matched to a gene: 2. The sequencing used PBMCs, collected around atezolizumab (anti-PD-L1) treatment. This sequence was found in a man between 65 and 85 years old with urothelial cancer. The chain is built from TRBV7-2 and TRBJ2-1, with 8 bases fitting TRBD1. CDR3 in amino acids: CASSLAGTGEQFF. The DNA for the CDR3 is TGTGCCAGCAGCTTAGCCGGGACAGGAGAGCAGTTCTTC. The full variable domain, in which reference TRBV7-2 and TRBJ2-1 provide the parts outside the CDR3, is GAGVSQSPSNKVTEKGKDVELRCDPISGHTALYWYRQSLGQGLEFLIYFQGNSAPDKSGLPSDRFSAERTGGSVSTLTIQRTQQEDSAVYLCASSLAGTGEQFFGPGTRLTVL.